A selection of T cell receptor beta chains follows, all from one sample in a study of shared clonotypes between healthy human individuals. Profiled with immunoSEQ multiplex PCR; TCRdb holds only in-frame clones, not every one. Of about 2.4 million clones in the sample, 90% to 95% were seen once. Sequencing was carried out using naive CD4+ T cells sorted from blood. The receptors were sampled from a young man in good health. The conserved cysteine and the conserved F or W are not part of the CDR3 here.

J | V | CDR3
TRBJ2-7 | TRBV4-3 | ASSQGTGGTYEQY
TRBJ2-1 | TRBV7-2 | ASSRVAGASYNEQF
TRBJ2-7 | TRBV7-2 | ASSLGRSSYEQY
TRBJ2-7 | TRBV2 | ASSVGGFSYEQY
TRBJ1-6 | TRBV30 | AWRDEEASPLH
TRBJ2-2 | TRBV5-8 | ASSFVGIGINTGELF
TRBJ1-5 | TRBV10-3 | AISGGTNTNQPQH
TRBJ2-3 | TRBV7-9 | ASSLGSSGGTDTQY
TRBJ2-3 | TRBV5-1 | ASSLVGLAGISDTQY
TRBJ2-5 | TRBV5-1 | ASTQLAGVETQY
TRBJ1-5 | TRBV7-2 | ASSPSGNNQPQH
TRBJ1-1 | TRBV28 | ASSRGSPLSNTEAF
TRBJ2-1 | TRBV19 | ASSIRSGGDNEQF
TRBJ1-5 | TRBV19 | ASSISPGTASNQPQH
TRBJ2-7 | TRBV27 | ASSLSGRVSYEQY
TRBJ1-6 | TRBV6-5 | ASTQGQGWSPLH
TRBJ2-7 | TRBV11-3 | ASSPGTSGGEGDEQY
TRBJ2-1 | TRBV12-5 | ARGGVGSNEQF
TRBJ1-2 | TRBV7-2 | ASTLGLGDLLANYGYT
TRBJ1-1 | TRBV28 | ASSWDRGTPEAF
TRBJ2-5 | TRBV18 | ASSPFHPPPQGDGETQY
TRBJ1-2 | TRBV27 | ASSSRATGTYGYT
TRBJ2-1 | TRBV23-1 | ASSQTGQGWHNEQF
TRBJ2-3 | TRBV10-1 | ASGISGDTQY
TRBJ2-1 | TRBV19 | ASSGVYNEQF
TRBJ2-3 | TRBV6-5 | ASSYGGSRTDTQY